The TCR beta chain under discussion was sequenced for a study of T cells in Graves' hyperthyroidism and ophthalmopathy (dated by TCRdb to about 2019). Context from the whole study: Peripheral blood was sampled at the time of initial diagnosis, prior to any treatment. To identify distinguishing TCR V-J signatures, a discovery cohort of about 100 patients was used, comprising 43 with Graves' ophthalmopathy and under 60 with stable Graves' hyperthyroidism. Prospective prediction of ophthalmopathy was tested in an independent validation cohort of 18 to 20 hyperthyroidism patients and approximately 17 patients who later progressed to ophthalmopathy. The roughly 100 discovery patients were randomly divided into training and test sets at a 7:3 ratio. The study also compared thyroid tissue and blood T-cell repertoires from more than five Graves' hyperthyroidism patients. After sampling, hyperthyroidism patients received methimazole starting at 30 mg daily, and ophthalmopathy patients received high-dose intravenous methylprednisolone. TCR Vbeta CDR3 sequencing of 140 or so peripheral blood samples (about 45 ophthalmopathy, approximately 80 hyperthyroidism and approximately 17 progressor patients) is reported in the paper. What the work shows at the level of the full study, not this receptor alone: Most expanded thyroid clonotypes (frequency above 0.001) were also detected in blood, suggesting blood repertoires may reflect thyroid immune responses. Sample size was not statistically predetermined, and investigators were not blinded to group allocation. During validation, the model predicted progression to ophthalmopathy a median of about 6.5 months ahead of onset, with almost 71% sensitivity and more than 72% specificity. A 13 V-J signature model separated ophthalmopathy from stable hyperthyroidism, with nearly 90% sensitivity and 81.08% specificity in cross-validation and 80%/75% in testing.

This clonotype was detected ten times or more. No antigen is known for it. Base qualities are not provided; no much larger clone lies one nucleotide away. The TCR beta CDR3 regions were amplified from the RNA transcripts. For the first round of RT-PCR on the TCR CDR3, the HTBI primer set was used together with the Qiagen OneStep RT-PCR kit. Libraries were constructed in a second round of multiplex PCR, after which size selection and purification were carried out. The libraries were sequenced on an Illumina HiSeq2000 using paired-end 100 bp reads. Concerning the study's data processing: SOAPnuke was used to process the raw data, throwing out any read that contained adapters or uncalled bases, had a mean Phred below 15, or lacked an exact constant-primer or identifier match. COPE v1.2.5 was used to merge high-quality paired reads, and clonotypes were defined as unique nucleotide sequences. MiTCR v1.1 was used to align the clonotypes against IMGT TRBV, TRBD and TRBJ reference segments. Only V-J combinations with frequency above 0.0001, covering 99.2% of repertoires, were analysed. The TCS score was defined as the ratio of F50 (clonal expansion) to E x V (chaos), calculated using BLOSUM62-based TCRdist between CDR3 peptides within each V-J. Welch's t-statistics and random forest reduced fewer than 600 V-J features to 13, which were used in a naive Bayes classifier (R e1071). Using fastp at Q25 and MiXCR, TCRdb reprocessed the public reads and kept productive beta chains. Identical CDR3 protein sequences are pooled into one entry, listed with their most common genes and DNA. These V and J calls originate from TCRdb's pipeline instead of the authors' own analysis. The sample profile shows under 550,000 distinct CDR3 sequences; roughly 13% of them were found once. Around 5.3% of the sample is taken by the ten largest.

A patient counted as having stable Graves' hyperthyroidism if no progression to ophthalmopathy occurred over 18 months of follow-up. The hyperthyroidism patients were between 18 and 65 years old and newly diagnosed, with a disease duration of less than 2 months. Exclusion was applied to patients with uncontrolled infections, other autoimmune diseases, pregnancy or lactation. Diagnoses were established on the basis of clinical symptoms, serum thyroxine and TRAb, thyroid ultrasound, and orbital computed tomography. PBMCs were isolated from 10 ml of fresh peripheral blood by Ficoll-Paque density gradient centrifugation. Total RNA was extracted with Trizol reagent, and quality was checked on an Agilent 2100 Bioanalyzer. CDR1 is given as MDHEN and CDR2 as SYDVKM, both from the germline V gene. The CDR3 contains 14 residues, cysteine and phenylalanine counted. The sequence is cut down to CDR3 DNA, 42 bases in frame from base 1. A distance of 18 bases separates the germline ends of V and J, which lose 6 bases and 7 bases respectively.

The receptor was derived from a woman younger than 35 with Graves' hyperthyroidism. Sequencing was carried out using blood. The chain joins TRBV28 to TRBJ1-2; TRBD1 could be the D gene, as 5 bases match. The DNA is TGTGCCAGCAGACTCGACAGACTTACAGGTGGCTACACCTTC. The resulting protein is CASRLDRLTGGYTF.